A single T cell receptor (beta chain) is shown here with its context. Each CDR3 protein is one row after TCRdb ran MiXCR on the RT-PCR reads. The sample includes approximately 720,000 distinct CDR3 sequences, over 12% of them seen just once. Germline V gene data show CDR1 as SGHRS and CDR2 as YFSETQ. The CDR3 sequence is 14 residues long. V lost 4 bases to trimming and J lost 4 bases; unmatched junction nucleotides: 6. This TCR was sampled from a female donor in good health, serving as a healthy control. The sample taken for sequencing was memory CD4+ T cells from blood. The chain employs TRBV5-1 and TRBJ2-7; TRBD2 matches 9 bases. Here the CDR3 DNA reads TGCGCCAGCAGCGTAAGCGGGGGGAAGTACGAGCAGTACTTC. Residues: CASSVSGGKYEQYF.